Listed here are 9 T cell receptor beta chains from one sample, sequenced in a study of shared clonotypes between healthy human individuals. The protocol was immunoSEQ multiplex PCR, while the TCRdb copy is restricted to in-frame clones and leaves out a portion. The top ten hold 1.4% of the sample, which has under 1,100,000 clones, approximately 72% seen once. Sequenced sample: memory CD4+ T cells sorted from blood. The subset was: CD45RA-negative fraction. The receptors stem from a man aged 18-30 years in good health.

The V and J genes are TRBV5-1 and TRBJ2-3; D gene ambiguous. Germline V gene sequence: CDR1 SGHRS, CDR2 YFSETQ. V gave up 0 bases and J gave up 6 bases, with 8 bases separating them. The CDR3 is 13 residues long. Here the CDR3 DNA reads TGCGCCAGCAGCTTGGGAGATGGGGATACGCAGTATTTT. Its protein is CASSLGDGDTQYF. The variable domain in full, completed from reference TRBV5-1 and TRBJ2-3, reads KAGVTQTPRYLIKTRGQQVTLSCSPISGHRSVSWYQQTPGQGLQFLFEYFSETQRNKGNFPGRFSGRQFSNSRSEMNVSTLELGDSALYLCASSLGDGDTQYFGPGTRLTVL.

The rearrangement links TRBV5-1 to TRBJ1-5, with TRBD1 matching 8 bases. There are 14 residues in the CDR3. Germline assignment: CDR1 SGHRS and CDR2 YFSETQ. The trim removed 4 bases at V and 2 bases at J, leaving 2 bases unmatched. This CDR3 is CASSMGQGNQPQHF. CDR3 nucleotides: TGCGCCAGCAGCATGGGACAGGGCAATCAGCCCCAGCATTTT.

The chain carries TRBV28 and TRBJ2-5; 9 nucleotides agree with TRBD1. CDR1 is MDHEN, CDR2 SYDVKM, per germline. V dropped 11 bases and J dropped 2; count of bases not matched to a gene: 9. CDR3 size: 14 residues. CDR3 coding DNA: TGTGCCTTCATGCTCGACAGGGGGCAAGAGACCCAGTACTTC. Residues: CAFMLDRGQETQYF.

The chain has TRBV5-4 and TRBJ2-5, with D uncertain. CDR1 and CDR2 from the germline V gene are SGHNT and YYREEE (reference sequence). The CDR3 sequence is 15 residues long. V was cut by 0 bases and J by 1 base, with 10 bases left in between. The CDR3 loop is CASSLDRPIQETQYF. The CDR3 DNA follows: TGTGCCAGCAGCTTGGATCGACCAATCCAAGAGACCCAGTACTTC.

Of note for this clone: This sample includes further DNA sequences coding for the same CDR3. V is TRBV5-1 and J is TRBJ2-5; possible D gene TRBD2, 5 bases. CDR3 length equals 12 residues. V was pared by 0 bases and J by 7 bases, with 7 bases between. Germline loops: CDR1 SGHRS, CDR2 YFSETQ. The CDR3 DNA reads TGCGCCAGCAGCTTGGACGGAGGGACCCAGTACTTC. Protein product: CASSLDGGTQYF.

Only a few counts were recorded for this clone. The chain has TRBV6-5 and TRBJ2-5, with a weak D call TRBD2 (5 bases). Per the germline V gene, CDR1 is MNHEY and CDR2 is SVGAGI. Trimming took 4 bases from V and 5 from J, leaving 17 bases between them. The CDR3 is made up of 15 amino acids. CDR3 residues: CASSSTSGEWETQYF. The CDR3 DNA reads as TGTGCCAGCAGTTCCACTTCCGGGGAATGGGAGACCCAGTACTTC.

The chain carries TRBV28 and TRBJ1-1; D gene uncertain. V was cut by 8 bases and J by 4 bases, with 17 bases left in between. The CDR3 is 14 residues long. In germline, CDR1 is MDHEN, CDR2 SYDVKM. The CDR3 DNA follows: TGTGCCAGCGGGAGTCCAACCTCACCCACTGAAGCTTTCTTT. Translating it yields CASGSPTSPTEAFF.

The CDR3 loop is CASSPSGATGELFF. CDR3 sequence (DNA): TGTGCCAGTAGTCCTTCGGGCGCGACCGGGGAGCTGTTTTTT. The chain combines TRBV19 with TRBJ2-2; D remains unclear. V lost 5 bases to trimming and J lost 5 bases, with 12 bases between them. CDR3 length equals 14 residues. From germline, CDR1 is LNHDA and CDR2 SQIVND (reference sequence).

The CDR3 sequence is CASSPQGASDTEAFF. CDR3 nucleotide sequence: TGTGCCAGCAGCCCTCAGGGGGCTTCTGACACTGAAGCTTTCTTT. The V and J genes are TRBV9 and TRBJ1-1; TRBD1 matches at 8 bases. This CDR3 is built from 15 residues. The ends lost 4 bases at V and 3 bases at J; junction bases unmatched: 8. Germline CDR1 SGDLS, CDR2 YYNGEE.